This T cell receptor beta chain was retrieved from a study of OX40 agonist ivuxolimab in advanced cancers. Study-level background: Patients received intravenous ivuxolimab every 2 weeks at 0.01 to 10 mg/kg.

This CDR3 contains 19 residues. The J segment lost 0 bases and the V segment lost 3 bases, leaving 10 bases of the junction unmatched. Per germline, CDR1 MDHEN and CDR2 SYDVKM. Using immunoSEQ multiplex PCR, the repertoire was profiled, and TCRdb retains in-frame clones only, with some absent. The sample consists of about 46,000 clones, 91% of them appearing once. A remark on this clone: Its cognate antigen is unknown.

Blood was sampled at baseline, cycle 4 day 1, and cycle 7 day 1. General study points: CD4+ and CD8+ blood T cells expanded clonally by week 6 at 0.1 to 3.0 mg/kg.

V gene TRBV28 combines with J gene TRBJ2-3; TRBD2 agrees at 12 bases. The material was CD4+ or CD8+ T cells sorted from blood, obtained in a trial of the OX40 agonist ivuxolimab. The source is an adult with an advanced solid tumor such as melanoma, head and neck, liver or kidney cancer. The DNA for the CDR3 is TGTGCCAGCAGTTTGGCTAGCGGGAGGGCCGGGGTTAGCACAGATACGCAGTATTTT. The encoded protein is CASSLASGRAGVSTDTQYF.